This TCR beta chain was sequenced during a study of blood T cell repertoires in COVID-19. Study as a whole: Acute and convalescent COVID-19 samples came from the United States, Italy and Spain.

Original methodology: By means of reference gene primer amplification, nucleated cell counts were estimated. The data were produced by immunoSEQ multiplex PCR, yet TCRdb's version contains in-frame clones alone and is incomplete. The DNA gave D and trimming, while V, J and clone size come from that table. Of roughly 340,000 clones listed, approximately 87% were seen once; the top ten hold more than 1.5%. The CDR3 runs to 14 residues. Across over 20 US areas, participants ranged in age from about 18 to 89 years. The origin of this receptor is a man in his forties or fifties in a cohort exposed to, infected with or recovered from COVID-19 (not recorded which). The sample comprised PBMCs or T cells enriched from blood (not recorded which). The chain combines TRBV12-1 with TRBJ2-7; the table assigns TRBD1, which was not confirmed against the DNA. TRBV12-1 is designated a pseudogene. CDR3 bases: TGTGCCAGCAGCTTAAGACAGGGGGCCCACGAGCAGTACTTC. Its translation: CASSLRQGAHEQYF.